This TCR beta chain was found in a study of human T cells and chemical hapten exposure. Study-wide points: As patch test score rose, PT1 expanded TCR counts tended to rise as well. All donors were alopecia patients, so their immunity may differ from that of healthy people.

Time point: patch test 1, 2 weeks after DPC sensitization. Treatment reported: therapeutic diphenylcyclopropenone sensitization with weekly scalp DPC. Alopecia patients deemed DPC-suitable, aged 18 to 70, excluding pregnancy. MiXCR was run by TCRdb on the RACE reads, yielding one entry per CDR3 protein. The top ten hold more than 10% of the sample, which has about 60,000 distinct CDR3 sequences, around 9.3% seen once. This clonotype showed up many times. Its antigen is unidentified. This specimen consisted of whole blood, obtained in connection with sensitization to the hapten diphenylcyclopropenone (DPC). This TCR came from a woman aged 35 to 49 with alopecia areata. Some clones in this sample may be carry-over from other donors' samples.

CDR3 protein: CAIRDRPNTEAFF. The CDR3 DNA sequence: TGTGCCATCAGGGACCGACCAAACACTGAAGCTTTCTTT. The V call is TRBV10-3, the J call TRBJ1-1; D uncertain. Germline CDR1 reads ENHRY; CDR2 reads SYGVKD. The CDR3 contains 13 residues. Trimming removed 6 bases at V and 2 bases at J, with 10 bases between.